This T cell receptor (beta chain) was found in a study of T cell responses to AZD1222 COVID-19 vaccine. V lost 6 bases, J lost 4 bases, and 13 bases lay in between. CDR1 MNHEY and CDR2 SVGAGI come from the germline V gene. The CDR3 sequence is 14 residues long. Study-level results: Two AZD1222 doses significantly raised spike-specific TCR breadth and depth over controls. Scientists sampled the repertoires only once the peak T cell response had passed. It should be noted that donors were predominantly white British and more often female, and clonal diversity was possibly underestimated. Only a handful of AZD1222 recipients, more than five in all, had baseline seropositivity.

Libraries were prepared by immunoSEQ multiplex PCR; TCRdb keeps only in-frame clonotypes and omits some of them. Among about 140,000 clones, about 93% were seen once, and the ten largest hold approximately 7%. Regarding this clone: What it binds is unknown.

V gene TRBV6-5 combines with J gene TRBJ1-3; TRBD1 is a possible D gene (5 bases). The sequence was obtained from an adult who received the AZD1222 COVID-19 vaccine. Source: peripheral blood, taken 28 days after the second AZD1222 dose. The CDR3 loop is CASRGTLSGNTIYF. The CDR3 bases are TGTGCCAGCAGAGGGACCTTGTCAGGAAACACCATATATTTT.